These 4 T cell receptor beta chains came from one sample sequenced in a study of T cells in Graves' hyperthyroidism and ophthalmopathy (dated by TCRdb to the late 2010s). The library was prepared using multiplex PCR. These reads were obtained on an Illumina HiSeq 2000. Amplification of TCR beta CDR3 regions was carried out from RNA transcripts. A first-round RT-PCR of the TCR CDR3 used the HTBI primer set with the Qiagen OneStep RT-PCR kit. In-frame beta chains were kept once TCRdb had trimmed the public reads at Q25 with fastp and called clones with MiXCR. When rows share a CDR3 protein, they turn into one entry using the most common DNA and genes. Recorded for this sample are about 420,000 distinct CDR3 sequences; roughly 15% of them occurred a single time. The biggest ten clones account for 5.3% of the sample. Sequenced input: blood. The origin of the receptors is a woman aged 18 to 35 with Graves' hyperthyroidism.

The chain carries TRBV20-1 and TRBJ2-7; 14 bases match TRBD2. CDR1 and CDR2 (germline): DFQATT, SNEGSKA (reference sequence). The CDR3 has 13 residues. V lost 8 bases to trimming and J lost 6 bases; unmatched junction nucleotides: 6. In nucleotides, the CDR3 is TGCAGTTTACCGGGACTAGCGGGAGTCGAGCAGTACTTC. Amino acid sequence: CSLPGLAGVEQYF.

The chain combines TRBV9 with TRBJ1-2, with a possible D match to TRBD1 (5 bases). Trimming removed 3 bases at V and 5 bases at J, with 14 bases between. This CDR3 has 14 residues. Germline-derived CDR1 and CDR2 are SGDLS and YYNGEE. CDR3 nucleotides: TGTGCCAGCAGCGCCTCCCAGTCAGGGTATGGCTACACCTTC. This gives the protein CASSASQSGYGYTF.

This clonotype was seen a handful of times. V and J are TRBV6-2 or TRBV6-3 and TRBJ1-4, with unresolved D. Germline assignment: CDR1 MNHEY and CDR2 SVGEGT. The CDR3 loop spans 12 amino acids. V shed 0 bases and J shed 8 bases, with 4 bases lying between them. In DNA, the CDR3 is TGTGCCAGCAGTTACTCGATAGAAAAACTGTTTTTT. It translates to CASSYSIEKLFF.

This clonotype has a count of ten or more. The chain is built from TRBV20-1 and TRBJ2-7; 10 positions match TRBD2. The germline CDR1 and CDR2 sequences are DFQATT and SNEGSKA (reference sequence). Trimming removed 5 bases from V and 1 base from J; junction bases left unmatched: 8. CDR3 length: 15 amino acids. CDR3 sequence reads: CSAGPSGSFSYEQYF. The CDR3 bases are TGCAGTGCTGGGCCTAGCGGGAGTTTTTCCTACGAGCAGTACTTC.